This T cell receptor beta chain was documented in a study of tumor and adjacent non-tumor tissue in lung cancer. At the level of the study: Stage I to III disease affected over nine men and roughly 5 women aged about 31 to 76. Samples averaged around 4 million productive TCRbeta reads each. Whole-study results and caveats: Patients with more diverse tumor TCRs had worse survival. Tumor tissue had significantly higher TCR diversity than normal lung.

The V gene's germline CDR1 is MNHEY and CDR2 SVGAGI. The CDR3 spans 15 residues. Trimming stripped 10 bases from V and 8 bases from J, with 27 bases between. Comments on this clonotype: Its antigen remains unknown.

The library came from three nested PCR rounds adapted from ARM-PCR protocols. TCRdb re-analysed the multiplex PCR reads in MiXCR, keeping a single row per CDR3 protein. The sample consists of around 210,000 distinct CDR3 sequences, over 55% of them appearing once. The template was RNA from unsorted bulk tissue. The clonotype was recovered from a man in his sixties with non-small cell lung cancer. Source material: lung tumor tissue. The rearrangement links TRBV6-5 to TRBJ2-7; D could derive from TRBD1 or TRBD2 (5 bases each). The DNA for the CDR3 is TGTGCCAACGGCAATGGGGGAGTCACTCGCTATAAGCAGTACTTC. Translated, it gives CANGNGGVTRYKQYF.